This TCR beta chain was recorded in a study of T cell changes during pregnancy in multiple sclerosis. Trimming took 4 bases from V and 7 from J, leaving 21 bases between them. Germline values: CDR1 SGHRS, CDR2 YFSETQ. This CDR3 contains 15 residues. TCRdb's copy holds only in-frame clones and misses some; the assay was immunoSEQ multiplex PCR. The data contain 100,000 or so clones, roughly 92% of them singletons. There are a few counts of this clone. The sequence was collected from a female donor with multiple sclerosis, enrolled in a pregnancy study. This chain connects TRBV5-1 to TRBJ2-7; tentative D call: TRBD1 (6 bases). The sample consisted of peripheral blood, taken after pregnancy. CDR3 DNA sequence: TGCGCCAGCAGCCTCGTGGCTAGGGGGTCGCGGGAGCAGTACTTC. It codes for CASSLVARGSREQYF.